The T cell receptor (beta chain) under discussion was sequenced for a study of blood T cell repertoires in COVID-19. This clone was observed once. The table came from immunoSEQ multiplex PCR; TCRdb's copy has only in-frame clones and leaves some out. The repertoire holds approximately 50,000 clones, with about 83% as singletons. The source is a man aged 50-60 years with acute or convalescent COVID-19. Sequenced sample: peripheral blood.

The CDR3: CSALLNQPQHF. The CDR3 DNA reads TGCAGTGCCCTTCTCAATCAGCCCCAGCATTTT. This chain connects TRBV20-1 to TRBJ1-5; D unclear. This CDR3 is built from 11 residues. CDR1 DFQATT and CDR2 SNEGSKA come from the germline V gene (reference sequence). V dropped 6 bases and J dropped 3 bases, with 6 bases sitting between them.